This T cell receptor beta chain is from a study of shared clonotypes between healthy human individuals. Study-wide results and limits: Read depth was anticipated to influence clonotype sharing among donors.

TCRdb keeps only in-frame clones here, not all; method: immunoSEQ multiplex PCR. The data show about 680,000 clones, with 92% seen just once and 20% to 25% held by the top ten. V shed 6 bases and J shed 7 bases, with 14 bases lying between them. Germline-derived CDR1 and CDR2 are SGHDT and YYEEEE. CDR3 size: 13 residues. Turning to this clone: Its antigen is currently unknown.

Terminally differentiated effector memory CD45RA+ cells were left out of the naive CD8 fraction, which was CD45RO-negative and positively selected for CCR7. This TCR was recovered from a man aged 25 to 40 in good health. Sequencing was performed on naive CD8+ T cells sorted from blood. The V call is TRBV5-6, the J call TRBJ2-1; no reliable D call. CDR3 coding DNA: TGTGCCAGCACCCCGGACGGCGCGAATGAGCAGTTCTTC. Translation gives CASTPDGANEQFF.